These T cell receptor beta chains were read from a single sample in a study of cytomegalovirus exposure and HLA in healthy donors. Libraries were prepared by immunoSEQ multiplex PCR; TCRdb keeps only in-frame clonotypes and omits some of them. The data show 150,000 to 200,000 clones, with about two thirds seen just once and 2% to 2.5% held by the top ten. The specimen was PBMCs. The receptors were gathered from a human donor in good health. Both conserved end residues are part of each CDR3. D genes are given only for firm matches. The size entry is marked missing in some rows and otherwise reads once, few, many or a size class.

abundance	v_gene	d_gene	j_gene	len	CDR3nt	CDR3aa
.	TRBV7-3	TRBD2	TRBJ2-7	17	TGTGCCAGCAGCTTATCCGGGACTAGCGGGGGAGCCTACGAGCAGTACTTC	CASSLSGTSGGAYEQYF
.	TRBV5-1	TRBD1	TRBJ1-5	14	TGCGCCAGCAGCCCGGGACAGGGGTATCAGCCCCAGCATTTT	CASSPGQGYQPQHF
.	TRBV6-5	.	TRBJ1-6	16	TGTGCCAGCAGTTACTCCGGCGGTCTCTATAATCCACCCCTCCACTTT	CASSYSGGLYNPPLHF
few	TRBV7-2	.	TRBJ2-5	13	TGTGCCAGCAGCTCGGACTTGCAAGAGACCCAGTACTTC	CASSSDLQETQYF
.	TRBV29-1	.	TRBJ1-6	14	TGCAGCGTTCGGGAAGGTAGCTATAATTCACCCCTCCACTTT	CSVREGSYNSPLHF
.	TRBV27	.	TRBJ1-2	15	TGTGCCAGCAGTTTAGTACCGGGAGGGGACTATGGCTACACCTTC	CASSLVPGGDYGYTF
.	TRBV11-3	TRBD2	TRBJ2-3	15	TGTGCCAGCAGCTTAGGGACTAGAAACACAGATACGCAGTATTTT	CASSLGTRNTDTQYF
.	TRBV27	.	TRBJ1-1	17	TGTGCCAGCAGTACCCGACAGGATCCCACGCATTATAGTGAAGCTTTCTTT	CASSTRQDPTHYSEAFF
few	TRBV6-6	TRBD2	TRBJ2-7	16	TGTGCCAGCAGTACTTCTAGCGGGGGGACTTTCTACGAGCAGTACTTC	CASSTSSGGTFYEQYF
.	TRBV11-2	TRBD2	TRBJ2-7	16	TGTGCCAGCAGCCCCCGGACTAGCGGGGGCAACTACGAGCAGCACTTC	CASSPRTSGGNYEQHF
.	TRBV4-3	.	TRBJ2-3	17	TGCGCCAGCAGCCAAGATCGGTCCACCCCCGGCACAGATACGCAGTATTTT	CASSQDRSTPGTDTQYF
.	TRBV4-2	.	TRBJ2-1	16	TGTGCCAGCAGCCACCCGGGGCAGGGGCAATACAATGAGCAGTTCTTC	CASSHPGQGQYNEQFF
.	TRBV9	.	TRBJ2-2	17	TGTGCCAGCAGCGATCCGGGACTCAGGTCGAACACCGGGGAGCTGTTTTTT	CASSDPGLRSNTGELFF
few	TRBV19	.	TRBJ1-5	12	TGTGCCAGTAGTATAAGCCATCAGCCCCAGCATTTT	CASSISHQPQHF
.	TRBV12-5	TRBD2	TRBJ2-5	12	TGTGCTAGTGGTGACCGACTAGCGGGGGCTTACTTC	CASGDRLAGAYF
.	TRBV7-9	.	TRBJ1-1	14	TGTGCCAGCAGCTTAGCTGGGGCGAACACTGAAGCTTTCTTT	CASSLAGANTEAFF
.	TRBV13	.	TRBJ2-1	11	TGTGCCAGCAGCTTAGTGAGGGAGCAGTTCTTC	CASSLVREQFF
.	TRBV6-5	.	TRBJ2-6	16	TGTGCCAGCAGTTACACAGGGCAGGCTGGGGCCAACGTCCTGACTTTC	CASSYTGQAGANVLTF
.	TRBV19	.	TRBJ1-1	13	TGTGCCAGTAGTTCGGTCGGGACAAATGAAGCTTTCTTT	CASSSVGTNEAFF
.	TRBV10-3	TRBD1	TRBJ1-1	14	TGTGCCATCAGGGAGGACAGGGGGTGGACTGAAGCTTTCTTT	CAIREDRGWTEAFF
.	TRBV7-6	TRBD1	TRBJ2-5	15	TGTGCCAGCAGCTTAGACGGACAGGGTGGAGAGACCCAGTACTTC	CASSLDGQGGETQYF
.	TRBV30	TRBD2	TRBJ2-2	14	TGTGCCTGGAATCCTGGCGGGGGCACCGGGGAGCTGTTTTTT	CAWNPGGGTGELFF
.	TRBV9	TRBD1	TRBJ1-1	13	TGTGCCAGCAGCGTTCAGGGGGGCACTGAAGCTTTCTTT	CASSVQGGTEAFF
.	TRBV25-1	.	TRBJ2-2	13	TGCCCCGGGCGGGATACGAACACCGGGGAGCTGTTTTTT	CPGRDTNTGELFF
.	TRBV27	TRBD2	TRBJ2-1	15	TGTGCCAGCAGCCGTGGGACTAGCGGGGGTAATGAGCAGTTCTTC	CASSRGTSGGNEQFF
.	TRBV7-2	TRBD1	TRBJ2-5	14	TGTGCCAGCAGCTCACCGGACAGGGTCGAGACCCAGTACTTC	CASSSPDRVETQYF
few	TRBV9	TRBD2	TRBJ2-7	14	TGTGCCAGCAGCGTAGGTGCGGGGGGATTCGAGCAGTACTTC	CASSVGAGGFEQYF
.	TRBV5-1	.	TRBJ2-3	14	TGCGCCAGCAGCTTGGATTCTAGCACAGATACGCAGTATTTT	CASSLDSSTDTQYF
.	TRBV27	.	TRBJ1-1	15	TGTGCCAGCAGTTCCCTACAGGGAAGGGGTGCTGAAGCTTTCTTT	CASSSLQGRGAEAFF
.	TRBV6-6	TRBD1	TRBJ1-5	15	TGTGCCAGCAGGGAACCGGGACAGAGCAATCAGCCCCAGCATTTT	CASREPGQSNQPQHF
.	TRBV4-1	.	TRBJ1-2	15	TGCGCCAGCAGCCAACCCACCGCGGGGCCCTATGGCTACACCTTC	CASSQPTAGPYGYTF
.	TRBV7-8	TRBD2	TRBJ2-3	15	TGTGCCAGCAGTCCCGGGGGGGGCCAGGCAGATACGCAGTATTTT	CASSPGGGQADTQYF
.	TRBV19	.	TRBJ2-7	13	TGTGCCAGTAGTACCGGGGGCTCCTACGAGCAGTACTTC	CASSTGGSYEQYF